This T cell receptor beta chain was recovered during a study of somatic mutations in cytotoxic T cells in rheumatoid arthritis. Study as a whole: Blood (approximately 30 ml EDTA) from each patient was taken right after diagnosis, before any treatment.

Trimming shortened V by 1 base and J by 6 bases, and 3 bases separated the two germline ends. Per germline, CDR1 SEHNR and CDR2 FQNEAQ (reference sequence). There are 12 residues in the CDR3. In the study's own analysis: Patient CD8+ clones above 1% seldom matched published virus-specific TCRB sequences. Produced via immunoSEQ multiplex PCR; TCRdb's table is partial and in-frame only. That table supplies the V and J calls and clone size; D and trimming were determined from the DNA. The sample shows over 15,000 clones, approximately 67% of them seen only once. The clonotype was recovered from an adult with rheumatoid arthritis. Sequencing was performed on CD8+ T cells sorted from blood. This chain links TRBV7-9 with TRBJ2-2, with D uncertain. The CDR3 coding sequence is TGTGCCAGCAGCTTAGGATCCGGGGAGCTGTTTTTT. Protein sequence: CASSLGSGELFF.